The 7 T cell receptor beta chains below come from one sample, sequenced in a study of control samples from healthy donors and cancer patients (dated by TCRdb to about 2020). Libraries were constructed by the immunoSEQ multiplex PCR assay. This immuneACCESS table, as held by TCRdb, lists in-frame sequences with V and J called but not all clones. Of the missing ones, under half trace to an unresolved V gene in checked studies; the others have no known cause. Within this sample are tens of thousands of clones, with about nine tenths of them counted one time only. Around 14% of the sample is in the top ten clones. The sample was blood. The receptors shown here come from an older woman in good health.

This clone was counted once. CDR3 in DNA: TGTGCCAGCAGCCAAGGACAGGGGACTCAGCCCCAGCATTTT. Its translation: CASSQGQGTQPQHF. The V call is TRBV3-1 (or the pseudogene TRBV3-2), the J call TRBJ1-5; 8 nucleotides match TRBD1. The V and J ends lost 1 base and 6 bases, in that order; junction bases with no gene match: 2. Per germline, CDR1 LGHDT and CDR2 YNNKEL (reference sequence). The CDR3 has 14 residues.

This chain connects TRBV5-1 to TRBJ1-3; D unclear. This CDR3 contains 12 residues. Germline values: CDR1 SGHRS, CDR2 YFSETQ. V lost 4 bases and J lost 6, with 8 bases in between. The CDR3: CASSSWENTIYF. The CDR3 nucleotides are TGCGCCAGCAGCAGTTGGGAAAACACCATATATTTT. The complete variable domain, with remaining parts taken from reference TRBV5-1 and TRBJ1-3, reads KAGVTQTPRYLIKTRGQQVTLSCSPISGHRSVSWYQQTPGQGLQFLFEYFSETQRNKGNFPGRFSGRQFSNSRSEMNVSTLELGDSALYLCASSSWENTIYFGEGSWLTVV.

This chain joins TRBV6-5 and TRBJ1-1; TRBD1 aligns across 7 bases. The trim removed 8 bases at V and 5 bases at J, leaving 11 bases unmatched. The CDR3 consists of 14 residues. Germline V gene data show CDR1 as MNHEY and CDR2 as SVGAGI. CDR3 DNA: TGTGCCAGCGGCTATCTAGGGGGCGGGACTGAAGCTTTCTTT. It encodes CASGYLGGGTEAFF.

V usage is TRBV3-1 (or the pseudogene TRBV3-2) and J usage is TRBJ1-1; D is ambiguous. This CDR3 is 16 amino acids long. The ends were cut back, 1 base at V and 3 bases at J, with 15 bases in the middle. The germline CDR1 and CDR2 sequences are LGHDT and YNNKEL (reference sequence). CDR3 sequence (DNA): TGTGCCAGCAGCCAAGGAGCGGGCCTTGGGGACACTGAAGCTTTCTTT. Its translation: CASSQGAGLGDTEAFF.

The chain recombines TRBV19 with TRBJ1-1, with D maybe TRBD1 (5 bases). With 7 bases removed from V and 1 base from J, the gap between germline ends came to 7 bases. Germline V lookup: CDR1 LNHDA, CDR2 SQIVND (reference sequence). This CDR3 comprises 12 residues. CDR3 sequence: CASNQGNTEAFF. CDR3 bases: TGTGCCAGTAACCAGGGGAACACTGAAGCTTTCTTT.

The chain carries TRBV6-2 or TRBV6-3 and TRBJ2-1; tentative D call: TRBD2 (5 bases). V shed 0 bases and J shed 10 bases, with 7 bases lying between them. This CDR3 spans 12 amino acids. From germline, CDR1 is MNHEY and CDR2 SVGEGT. The CDR3 DNA follows: TGTGCCAGCAGTTACTCGAGGGTGGAGCAGTTCTTC. It is translated as CASSYSRVEQFF.

This chain joins TRBV5-6 and TRBJ1-1, with 8 bases matching TRBD1. Germline V gene sequence: CDR1 SGHDT, CDR2 YYEEEE. V shed 4 bases, J shed 0 bases, and the junction held 5 bases outside the gene matches. The CDR3 covers 15 residues. CDR3 amino acids: CASSTGQGLNTEAFF. The CDR3, as DNA: TGTGCCAGCAGCACCGGACAGGGATTGAACACTGAAGCTTTCTTT.